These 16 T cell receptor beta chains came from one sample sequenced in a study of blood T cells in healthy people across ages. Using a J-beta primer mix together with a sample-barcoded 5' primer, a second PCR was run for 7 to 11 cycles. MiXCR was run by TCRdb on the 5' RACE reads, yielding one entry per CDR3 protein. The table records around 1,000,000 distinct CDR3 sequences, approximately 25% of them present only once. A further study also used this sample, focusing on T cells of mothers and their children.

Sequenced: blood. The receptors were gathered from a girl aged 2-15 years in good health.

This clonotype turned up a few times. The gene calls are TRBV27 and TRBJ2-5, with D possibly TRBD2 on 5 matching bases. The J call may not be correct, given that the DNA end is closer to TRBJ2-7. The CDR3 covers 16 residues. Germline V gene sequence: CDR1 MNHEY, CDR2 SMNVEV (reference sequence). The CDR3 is CASRSLYRELVYEQYF. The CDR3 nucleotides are TGTGCCAGCAGGTCCCTTTATCGGGAACTAGTCTACGAGCAGTACTTC.

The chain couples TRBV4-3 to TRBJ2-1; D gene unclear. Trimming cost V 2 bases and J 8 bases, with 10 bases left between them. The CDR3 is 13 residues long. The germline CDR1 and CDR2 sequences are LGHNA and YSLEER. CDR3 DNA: TGCGCCAGCAGCCAACAGGACGGCGATGAGCAGTTCTTC. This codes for CASSQQDGDEQFF.

DNA for the CDR3: TGTGCCAGCAGCCCTCAAATCGAGCGAACAGGGGAGGGCTACACCTTC. It translates to CASSPQIERTGEGYTF. The J gene is TRBJ1-2, the V gene TRBV3-1; 7 positions match TRBD1. This CDR3 contains 16 residues. Germline lookup yields CDR1 LGHDT and CDR2 YNNKEL (reference sequence). V was clipped by 4 bases and J by 8 bases; unmatched bases: 16.

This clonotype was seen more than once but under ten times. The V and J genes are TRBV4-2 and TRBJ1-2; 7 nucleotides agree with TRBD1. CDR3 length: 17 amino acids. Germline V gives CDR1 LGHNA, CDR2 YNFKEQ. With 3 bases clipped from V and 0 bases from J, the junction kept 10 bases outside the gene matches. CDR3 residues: CASSQVDRAVANYGYTF. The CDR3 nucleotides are TGTGCCAGCAGCCAGGTTGACAGGGCAGTAGCTAACTATGGCTACACCTTC.

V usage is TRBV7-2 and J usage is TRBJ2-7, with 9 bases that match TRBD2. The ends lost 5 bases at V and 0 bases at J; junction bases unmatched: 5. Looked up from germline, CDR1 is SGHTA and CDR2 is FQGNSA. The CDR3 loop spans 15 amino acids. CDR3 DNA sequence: TGTGCCAGCAGCCTTTCGACTAGCGGCTCCTACGAGCAGTACTTC. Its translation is CASSLSTSGSYEQYF.

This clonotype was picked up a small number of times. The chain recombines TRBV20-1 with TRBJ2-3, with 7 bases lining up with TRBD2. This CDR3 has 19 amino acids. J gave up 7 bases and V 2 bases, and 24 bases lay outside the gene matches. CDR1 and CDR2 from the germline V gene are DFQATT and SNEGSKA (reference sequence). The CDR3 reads CSARNLRPPLADESNTQYF. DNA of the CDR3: TGCAGTGCTAGAAACCTCCGACCTCCGCTAGCGGACGAGTCGAATACGCAGTATTTT.

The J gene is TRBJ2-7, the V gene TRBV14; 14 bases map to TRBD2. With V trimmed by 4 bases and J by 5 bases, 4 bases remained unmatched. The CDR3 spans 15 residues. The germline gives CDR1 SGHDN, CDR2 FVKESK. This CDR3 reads CASSLGTSGSDEQYF. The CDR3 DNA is TGTGCCAGCAGCCTGGGGACTAGCGGGAGCGACGAGCAGTACTTC.

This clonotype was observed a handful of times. The CDR3 sequence: CASGSTGTSGMVDIQYF. The CDR3 coding sequence is TGTGCCAGCGGGTCGACAGGGACTAGCGGGATGGTAGACATTCAGTACTTC. The chain employs TRBV28 and TRBJ2-4; 13 nucleotides align to TRBD2. The germline CDR1 and CDR2 sequences are MDHEN and SYDVKM. The trim removed 8 bases at V and 8 bases at J, leaving 15 bases unmatched. The length of the CDR3 is 17 residues.

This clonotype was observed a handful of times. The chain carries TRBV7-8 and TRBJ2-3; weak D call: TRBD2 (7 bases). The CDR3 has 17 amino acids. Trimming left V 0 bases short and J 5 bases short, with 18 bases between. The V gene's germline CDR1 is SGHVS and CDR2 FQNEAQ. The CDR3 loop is CASSLAGFGGRRDTQYF. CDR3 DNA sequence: TGTGCCAGCAGCTTAGCCGGCTTCGGGGGGCGTCGAGATACGCAGTATTTT. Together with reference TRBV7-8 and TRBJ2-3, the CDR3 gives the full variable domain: GAGVSQSPRYKVAKRGQDVALRCDPISGHVSLFWYQQALGQGPEFLTYFQNEAQLDKSGLPSDRFFAERPEGSVSTLKIQRTQQEDSAVYLCASSLAGFGGRRDTQYFGPGTRLTVL.

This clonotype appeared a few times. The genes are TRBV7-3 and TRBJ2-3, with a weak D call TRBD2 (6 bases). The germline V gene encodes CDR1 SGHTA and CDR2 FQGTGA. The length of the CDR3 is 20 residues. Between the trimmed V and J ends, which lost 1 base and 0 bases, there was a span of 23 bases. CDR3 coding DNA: TGTGCCAGCAGCTTAATATCGAACCGGAGGGTCCTTTCTAGCACAGATACGCAGTATTTT. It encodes CASSLISNRRVLSSTDTQYF.

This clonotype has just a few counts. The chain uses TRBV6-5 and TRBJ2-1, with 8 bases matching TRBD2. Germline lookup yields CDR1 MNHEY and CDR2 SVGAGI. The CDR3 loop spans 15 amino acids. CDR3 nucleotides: TGTGCTACCAAGTACGGGACTAGCTCCTACAATGAGCAGTTCTTC. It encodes CATKYGTSSYNEQFF.

CDR3 protein: CASSLFGTPETQYF. Here the CDR3 DNA reads TGTGCCAGCAGTTTATTCGGGACCCCAGAGACCCAGTACTTC. The rearrangement links TRBV12-3 or TRBV12-4 to TRBJ2-5, with D perhaps given as TRBD1 or TRBD2 (5 bases each). Trimming removed 2 bases at V and 4 bases at J, with 11 bases between. CDR3 length equals 14 residues.

CDR3 sequence: CASSMTPWEETQYF. The DNA of the CDR3 is TGTGCCAGTAGTATGACACCCTGGGAAGAGACCCAGTACTTC. This chain joins TRBV19 and TRBJ2-5; D gene unclear. Between the trimmed V and J ends, which lost 3 bases and 3 bases, there was a span of 11 bases. The germline CDR1 and CDR2 sequences are LNHDA and SQIVND (reference sequence). The CDR3 contains 14 residues.

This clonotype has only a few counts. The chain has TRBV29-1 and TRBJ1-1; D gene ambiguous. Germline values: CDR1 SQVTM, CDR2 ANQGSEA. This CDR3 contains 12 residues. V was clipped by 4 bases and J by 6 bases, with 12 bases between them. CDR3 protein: CSVALFTAEAFF. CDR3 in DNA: TGCAGCGTTGCCTTGTTTACGGCTGAAGCTTTCTTT.

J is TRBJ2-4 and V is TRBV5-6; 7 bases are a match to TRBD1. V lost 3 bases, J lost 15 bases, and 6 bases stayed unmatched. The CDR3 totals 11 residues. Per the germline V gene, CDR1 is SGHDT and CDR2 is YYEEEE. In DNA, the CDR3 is TGTGCCAGCAGCTCAGGGACAGTGATGTACTTC. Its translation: CASSSGTVMYF.

The CDR3 DNA is TGTGCCAGCAGCCACGCGGGCCTGGGTAATGAGCAGTTCTTC. Its protein is CASSHAGLGNEQFF. J is TRBJ2-5 and V is TRBV4-2; TRBD2 might be the D (5 bases). Matching the DNA end better, TRBJ2-1 makes the J call doubtful. This CDR3 is 14 amino acids long. Germline V gene sequence: CDR1 LGHNA, CDR2 YNFKEQ.